The next 20 T cell receptor beta chains were all read from a single sample in a study of T cells in women clearing cervical HPV infection. Data came from immunoSEQ multiplex PCR; TCRdb stores just in-frame clones and leaves some out. This sample's table has roughly 28,000 clones. The sample comprised blood buffy coat. Source of these receptors: a woman aged 18-70 years with a cervical HPV16 infection that either progressed to CIN3+ or cleared (not recorded which).

In regard to this clone: Coverage ceases 3 residues before the CDR3 finishes, and the germline J gene fills in the end. This sequence joins TRBV4-2 and TRBJ2-3; 7 bases align to TRBD1. CDR1 is LGHNA, CDR2 YNFKEQ, per germline. The CDR3 is 16 residues long. V was clipped by 1 base and J by 1 base; unmatched bases: 5. CDR3 DNA, as far as it was read: TGTGCCAGCAGCCAAGGCCCCACAGGGGGCACAGATACG. Its translation: CASSQGPTGGTDT. The whole CDR3 sequence is CASSQGPTGGTDTQYF.

Details on this clone: The sequence runs out 3 residues before the end of the CDR3; the remainder is reconstructed from the germline J gene. The chain uses TRBV18 and TRBJ2-7; TRBD1 aligns across 12 bases. V lost 3 bases, J lost 5 bases, and 2 bases stayed unmatched. Germline CDR1 reads KGHSH; CDR2 reads LQKENI. This CDR3 has 14 residues. CDR3 sequence: CASSPGTGGNEQYF. The CDR3 bases that were read are TGTGCCAGCTCACCGGGGACAGGGGGCAACGAG.

Remarks on this clone: The observed sequence ends 3 residues before the CDR3 terminus, with the missing tail filled in from the germline J gene. Other DNA sequences from this sample encode an identical CDR3 as well. J is TRBJ1-2 and V is TRBV5-1; possible D gene TRBD1, 5 bases. CDR1 SGHRS and CDR2 YFSETQ come from the germline V gene. V dropped 0 bases and J dropped 7 bases, with 13 bases sitting between them. The CDR3 length is 14 residues. Incomplete CDR3 DNA: TGCGCCAGCAGCTTGGGGGGCCAGGGAGGTGGC. Protein product: CASSLGGQGGG. The entire CDR3 sequence reads CASSLGGQGGGYTF.

Notes on this clone: Sequencing ends 3 residues short of the CDR3 end; the germline J gene provides the rest. The chain couples TRBV7-2 to TRBJ1-2; D is ambiguous. The V gene's germline CDR1 is SGHTA and CDR2 FQGNSA. CDR3 size: 14 residues. CDR3 sequence reads: CASRQETPTSDYTF. The sequenced CDR3 bases are TGTGCCAGCAGGCAGGAAACTCCTACAAGTGAC.

Points on this clone: Sequencing ends 3 residues short of the CDR3 end; the germline J gene provides the rest. The rearrangement joins TRBV19 to TRBJ2-4, with D possibly being TRBD1 (6 bases). The CDR3 runs to 12 residues. Germline V gene data show CDR1 as LNHDA and CDR2 as SQIVND (reference sequence). The part of the CDR3 DNA that was read is TGTGCCAGTATGGGACAAATCTCTGGT. Its protein product is CASMGQISG. The whole CDR3 is CASMGQISGQYF.

Comments on this clone: The read ends 3 residues shy of where the CDR3 ends; the end is completed using the germline J gene. The chain combines TRBV7-2 with TRBJ2-2; 8 bases are a match to TRBD1. There are 14 residues in the CDR3. Germline CDR1 and CDR2: SGHTA and FQGNSA. The CDR3 loop is CASSWGTGNEKLFF. The DNA read from the CDR3 is TGTGCCAGCAGCTGGGGGACAGGCAATGAAAAG.

For this clone: With the read ending 3 residues before the CDR3 end, the germline J gene is used to fill in that end. This chain connects TRBV12-3 or TRBV12-4 to TRBJ1-4; D ambiguous. The ends were cut back, 5 bases at V and 2 bases at J, with 12 bases in the middle. The CDR3 has 15 amino acids. CDR3 region: CASSPPGRTNEKLFF. The CDR3 DNA, read in part, is TGTGCCAGCAGTCCCCCGGGGAGGACTAATGAAAAA.

Comment on this clone: The CDR3 end lies 3 residues beyond the end of the read and is filled in from the germline J gene. The V gene is TRBV20-1, the J gene TRBJ2-1; D may be TRBD1 (8 bases). V was trimmed by 5 bases and J by 3 bases, leaving 14 bases between them. The CDR3 runs to 14 residues. Germline-derived CDR1 and CDR2 are DFQATT and SNEGSKA (reference sequence). Partial CDR3 DNA: TGCAGTGCTTACAGGGGGGGGAACTACAATGAG. Residues: CSAYRGGNYNE. The whole CDR3 region reads CSAYRGGNYNEQFF.

A remark on this clone: Read data end 3 residues before the CDR3 end; the end is taken from the germline J gene. The chain uses TRBV29-1 and TRBJ2-2; 7 bases line up with TRBD1. Germline-derived CDR1 and CDR2 are SQVTM and ANQGSEA. The CDR3 runs 14 residues. The DNA read from the CDR3 is TGCAGCGTTGAATTGGGACAGTTTAATGAAAAG. Protein product: CSVELGQFNEK. The CDR3 in its entirety is CSVELGQFNEKLFF.

To note about this clone: The read ends 3 residues before the CDR3 terminus; that terminus is restored from the germline J gene. J is TRBJ2-5 and V is TRBV7-3; 7 bases match TRBD1. Losses at the gene ends were 5 bases for V and 5 bases for J; bases not matched to a gene: 5. The CDR3 is made up of 13 amino acids. Germline assignment: CDR1 SGHTA and CDR2 FQGTGA. CDR3 protein: CASSREGAETQYF. The CDR3 DNA, read in part, is TGTGCCAGCAGCCGAGAGGGGGCGGAGACC. Full variable domain (outside the CDR3, taken from reference TRBV7-3 and TRBJ2-5): GAGVSQTPSNKVTEKGKYVELRCDPISGHTALYWYRQSLGQGPEFLIYFQGTGAADDSGLPNDRFFAVRPEGSVSTLKIQRTERGDSAVYLCASSREGAETQYFGPGTRLLVL.

As to this clone: The read terminates 3 residues before the CDR3 end, so the remaining end is supplied by the germline J gene. The chain combines TRBV20-1 with TRBJ2-2; TRBD2 agrees at 9 bases. Germline loops: CDR1 DFQATT, CDR2 SNEGSKA (reference sequence). CDR3 size: 14 residues. The V and J ends lost 3 bases and 7 bases, in that order; junction bases with no gene match: 6. The CDR3 protein is CSARRSGSVGELFF. The sequenced part of the CDR3 DNA is TGCAGTGCTAGGCGTAGCGGGAGTGTCGGGGAG.

Points on this clone: The CDR3 goes on 3 residues after the read ends, and that part is filled in from the germline J gene. This chain connects TRBV6-2 or TRBV6-3 to TRBJ1-2; 7 nucleotides agree with TRBD1. The CDR3 is made up of 14 amino acids. V lost 8 bases, J lost 7 bases, and 13 bases stayed unmatched. CDR1 and CDR2 (germline): MNHEY, SVGEGT. CDR3 DNA (partial): TGTGCCAGCGGTGAGAGACAGGGACTCCGTGGC. It specifies CASGERQGLRG. The CDR3 reads in full as CASGERQGLRGYTF.

Remarks on this clone: From the germline J gene comes the end of the CDR3, since the read stops 3 residues before it. The rearrangement links TRBV7-3 to TRBJ1-1; no definite D call. Between the trimmed V and J ends, which lost 3 bases and 1 base, there was a span of 6 bases. CDR1 is SGHTA and CDR2 is FQGTGA in the germline V gene. The length of the CDR3 is 13 residues. CDR3 region: CASSLEGNTEAFF. The covered CDR3 bases are TGTGCCAGCAGCTTGGAGGGGAACACTGAA.

Concerning this clone itself: Read coverage stops 3 residues before the CDR3 terminus; the germline J gene supplies the remainder. The V gene is TRBV19, the J gene TRBJ1-5, with a possible D match to TRBD1 (6 bases). The CDR3 has 17 residues. From germline, CDR1 is LNHDA and CDR2 SQIVND (reference sequence). Trimming cost V 6 bases and J 2 bases, with 20 bases left between them. The DNA read from the CDR3 is TGTGCCAGTAGCACTCGGGGGGGAGCAGGGGGCAATCAGCCC. As protein: CASSTRGGAGGNQP. The whole CDR3 is CASSTRGGAGGNQPQHF.

Comment on this clone: Germline and junction disagree at one end, which may indicate a read error. The sequence runs out 3 residues before the end of the CDR3; the remainder is reconstructed from the germline J gene. The rearrangement joins TRBV20-1 to TRBJ1-3; tentative D call: TRBD1 (5 bases). Germline V lookup: CDR1 DFQATT, CDR2 SNEGSKA (reference sequence). The CDR3 runs 11 residues. The sequenced CDR3 bases are TGCAGTGCTAGAGTTCTGGACACG. It yields the protein CSARVLDT. In full, the CDR3 is CSARVLDTIYF.

In regard to this clone: The CDR3 end lies 3 residues beyond the end of the read and is filled in from the germline J gene. V usage is TRBV18 and J usage is TRBJ1-1; D unresolved. CDR3 length: 13 amino acids. Germline-derived CDR1 and CDR2 are KGHSH and LQKENI. Partial CDR3 DNA: TGTGCCAGCTCCCTGTACGCGGGAGAGGAA. Protein: CASSLYAGEE. In full, the CDR3 reads CASSLYAGEEAFF.

On this clone itself: The CDR3 end falls 3 residues outside the read, so it is completed with the germline J gene. This chain connects TRBV6-2 or TRBV6-3 to TRBJ2-2; perhaps TRBD1 as D (6 bases). The CDR3 extends over 13 amino acids. Germline CDR1 and CDR2: MNHEY and SVGEGT. Trimming removed 7 bases from V and 6 bases from J, with 12 bases in between. The sequenced CDR3 bases are TGTGCCAGCACCCCGGACAGCCCCGGGGAG. Protein sequence: CASTPDSPGE. In full, the CDR3 is CASTPDSPGELFF.

As regards this clone: The read halts 3 residues ahead of the CDR3 end, with the missing end drawn from the germline J gene. The chain carries TRBV2 and TRBJ1-2; TRBD1 matches at 12 bases. The CDR3 sequence is 14 residues long. The germline V gene has CDR1 SNHLY and CDR2 FYNNEI. V was clipped by 6 bases and J by 6 bases; unmatched bases: 5. The CDR3 spells CASSGDRGRDGYTF. The DNA read from the CDR3 is TGTGCCAGCAGCGGGGACAGGGGGCGTGATGGC.

To note about this clone: The missing CDR3 end, 3 residues past where the read stops, is filled in from the germline J gene. The gene calls are TRBV11-2 and TRBJ2-5, with a weak D call TRBD1 (5 bases). Trimming stripped 1 base from V and 4 bases from J, with 7 bases between. The CDR3 has 13 amino acids. The V gene's germline CDR1 is SGHAT and CDR2 FQNNGV. Incomplete CDR3 DNA: TGTGCCAGCAGCTTAGTCAGGGCAGAGACC. It specifies CASSLVRAET. The entire CDR3 is CASSLVRAETQYF.

A note on this clone: The CDR3 goes on 3 residues after the read ends, and that part is filled in from the germline J gene. This chain uses TRBV18 with TRBJ1-2, with D possibly being TRBD1 (5 bases). CDR3 size: 15 residues. Germline V lookup: CDR1 KGHSH, CDR2 LQKENI. CDR3 sequence: CASSPTTSGGNDYTF. The sequenced CDR3 bases are TGTGCCAGCTCACCGACGACTAGCGGGGGAAATGAC.